Listed here are 11 T cell receptor beta chains from one sample, sequenced in a study of Tregs in tolerant kidney transplant recipients (dated by TCRdb to about 2019). Receptors were amplified or captured by the immunoSEQ multiplex PCR assay. TCRdb's version of the immuneACCESS table is confined to in-frame rearrangements and falls short of the full clone set. An unresolved V gene accounts for under half of the shortfall where checked; the remainder is of unknown origin. For this sample the table gives around 120,000 clones, of which 92% were detected only once. The ten largest clones represent nearly 0.6% of the sample. Sequencing input: CD4+ T cells from blood. These receptors all stem from a human donor in good health.

The V call is TRBV16, the J call TRBJ1-1; TRBD1 aligns across 10 bases. The V segment lost 4 bases and the J segment 5 bases; nucleotides outside the gene matches: 7. The CDR3 runs to 15 residues. Germline V CDR1 and CDR2: KGHSY, FQNENV. CDR3 region: CASSRGGQGVTEAFF. CDR3 coding DNA: TGTGCCAGCAGCCGGGGTGGACAGGGGGTTACTGAAGCTTTCTTT.

CDR3 in DNA: TGTGCCAGCACAAGGGGCAGTCTGAACACTGAAGCTTTCTTT. Residues: CASTRGSLNTEAFF. The chain joins TRBV5-6 to TRBJ1-1; TRBD1 is a possible D gene (5 bases). This CDR3 contains 14 residues. From germline, CDR1 is SGHDT and CDR2 YYEEEE. Deletions cut 6 bases from V and 0 bases from J, with 12 bases between.

The rearrangement links TRBV7-6 to TRBJ2-1, with 9 bases identical to TRBD2. The V gene's germline CDR1 is SGHVS and CDR2 FNYEAQ. V lost 5 bases, J lost 0 bases, and 14 bases stayed unmatched. The CDR3 spans 19 residues. CDR3 bases: TGTGCCAGCAGCCCTAGGGCCAGCGGGGGGCACCGCTCCTACAATGAGCAGTTCTTC. It translates to CASSPRASGGHRSYNEQFF.

The V and J genes are TRBV18 and TRBJ2-7; 10 bases are shared with TRBD1. Germline V gene lookup returns CDR1 KGHSH and CDR2 LQKENI. With 3 bases clipped from V and 2 bases from J, the junction kept 10 bases outside the gene matches. The CDR3 totals 17 residues. The CDR3 here is CASSPLRQGAAPYEQYF. The DNA of the CDR3 is TGTGCCAGCTCACCCCTCAGACAGGGGGCAGCACCCTACGAGCAGTACTTC.

The chain links TRBV11-1 to TRBJ2-4; D may correspond to TRBD1 or TRBD2 (5 bases each). In germline, CDR1 is SGHAT, CDR2 FQDESV (reference sequence). This CDR3 contains 13 residues. Trimming took off 4 bases at V and 1 base at J, with 5 bases between the two ends. CDR3 region: CASSWGAKNIQYF. CDR3 nucleotide sequence: TGTGCCAGCAGCTGGGGGGCCAAAAACATTCAGTACTTC.

This clone was picked up one time. V usage is TRBV5-1 and J usage is TRBJ1-2, with D perhaps matching TRBD1 (5 bases). With 4 bases removed from V and 8 bases from J, the gap between germline ends came to 21 bases. This CDR3 has 15 amino acids. Germline V CDR1 and CDR2: SGHRS, YFSETQ. CDR3 protein: CASSPGAAGVGGYTF. As DNA, the CDR3 is TGCGCCAGCAGCCCCGGGGCGGCCGGGGTTGGGGGCTACACCTTC. The variable domain in full, with the rest retrieved from reference TRBV5-1 and TRBJ1-2, is KAGVTQTPRYLIKTRGQQVTLSCSPISGHRSVSWYQQTPGQGLQFLFEYFSETQRNKGNFPGRFSGRQFSNSRSEMNVSTLELGDSALYLCASSPGAAGVGGYTFGSGTRLTVV.

V usage is TRBV2 and J usage is TRBJ2-1, with 9 bases lining up with TRBD1. This CDR3 region has 13 residues. V lost 10 bases to trimming and J lost 6 bases; unmatched junction nucleotides: 7. Germline CDR1 reads SNHLY; CDR2 reads FYNNEI. The CDR3 sequence is CANKQGAGNEQFF. The CDR3 region has the DNA TGTGCCAACAAACAGGGGGCAGGCAATGAGCAGTTCTTC. Looking up the rest from reference TRBV2 and TRBJ2-1 gives the full variable domain: EPEVTQTPSHQVTQMGQEVILRCVPISNHLYFYWYRQILGQKVEFLVSFYNNEISEKSEIFDDQFSVERPDGSNFTLKIRSTKLEDSAMYFCANKQGAGNEQFFGPGTRLTVL.

J is TRBJ2-7 and V is TRBV28, with 10 bases matching TRBD1. With 1 base clipped from V and 1 base from J, the junction kept 1 base outside the gene matches. Germline-derived CDR1 and CDR2 are MDHEN and SYDVKM. The CDR3 is made up of 15 amino acids. The CDR3 region is CASSLSGQGSYEQYF. As DNA, the CDR3 is TGTGCCAGCAGTTTATCGGGACAGGGGTCCTACGAGCAGTACTTC.

This chain links TRBV7-9 with TRBJ1-5; tentative D call: TRBD1 (5 bases). Between the trimmed V and J ends, which lost 1 base and 5 bases, there was a span of 6 bases. The CDR3 totals 13 residues. Germline CDR1 SEHNR, CDR2 FQNEAQ (reference sequence). The CDR3 bases are TGTGCCAGCAGCTTAGGGGGGGATCAGCCCCAGCATTTT. The encoded protein is CASSLGGDQPQHF.

V and J are TRBV2 and TRBJ1-1; D is ambiguous. There are 14 residues in the CDR3. V was shortened by 7 bases and J by 3 bases, with 15 bases between the two germline ends. The germline V gene encodes CDR1 SNHLY and CDR2 FYNNEI. The CDR3 loop reads CASTRSELYTEAFF. In DNA form, the CDR3 reads TGTGCCAGCACTAGAAGTGAACTATACACTGAAGCTTTCTTT.

This clone came up once. V and J are TRBV9 and TRBJ2-7, with 10 bases lining up with TRBD1. Looked up from germline, CDR1 is SGDLS and CDR2 is YYNGEE. CDR3 length equals 14 residues. V was pared by 4 bases and J by 6 bases, with 7 bases of the junction left unmatched. CDR3 nucleotide sequence: TGTGCCAGCAGCCCCGGGACAGGGGCGCGCGAGCAGTACTTC. Encoded protein: CASSPGTGAREQYF.